One and the same sample provided the 23 T cell receptor beta chains below, sequenced in a study of blood T cell repertoires in COVID-19. The protocol was immunoSEQ multiplex PCR, while the TCRdb copy is restricted to in-frame clones and leaves out a portion. Among about 270,000 clones, approximately 83% were seen once, and the ten largest hold approximately 9%. What was sequenced was peripheral blood. The source of these receptors is a woman between 50 and 59 years old who had recovered from COVID-19.

The V call is TRBV27, the J call TRBJ1-6, with D perhaps matching TRBD1 (6 bases). Trimming left V 0 bases short and J 0 bases short, with 12 bases between. Per germline, CDR1 MNHEY and CDR2 SMNVEV (reference sequence). The length of the CDR3 is 18 residues. CDR3 residues: CASSLSGGASSYNSPLHF. The CDR3, as DNA: TGTGCCAGCAGTTTATCAGGGGGGGCCAGCTCCTATAATTCACCCCTCCACTTT.

The chain has TRBV19 and TRBJ2-7, with 8 bases aligning to TRBD1. The junction had 4 bases not matched to a gene; V was cut back by 4 bases and J by 2 bases. This CDR3 has 14 amino acids. Germline assignment: CDR1 LNHDA and CDR2 SQIVND (reference sequence). CDR3 DNA sequence: TGTGCCAGTAGTACCGACAGGGGACCCTACGAGCAGTACTTC. Protein sequence: CASSTDRGPYEQYF.

This clone was recorded once. The rearrangement uses TRBV30 and TRBJ1-1, with D perhaps TRBD1 (5 bases). The germline V and J ends were trimmed by 0 bases and 10 bases, with 12 bases remaining between them. The CDR3 sequence is 12 residues long. The V gene's germline CDR1 is GTSNPN and CDR2 SVGIG (reference sequence). The CDR3 DNA is TGTGCCTGGAGTGTAGTGCTCGACAGAGCTTTCTTT. This encodes CAWSVVLDRAFF.

The gene calls are TRBV9 and TRBJ1-1, with unresolved D. The CDR3 contains 14 residues. V lost 0 bases and J 7 bases, leaving 13 bases between the germline ends. The germline CDR1 and CDR2 sequences are SGDLS and YYNGEE. Written as DNA, the CDR3 is TGTGCCAGCAGCGTAGCTGGGCAGCCAGGTGAAGCTTTCTTT. Its protein product is CASSVAGQPGEAFF.

The V call is TRBV5-5, the J call TRBJ2-7; 7 bases align to TRBD1. V lost 4 bases to trimming and J lost 6 bases; unmatched junction nucleotides: 10. In germline, CDR1 is SGHKS, CDR2 YYEKEE (reference sequence). This CDR3 region has 14 residues. For the CDR3, the DNA is TGTGCCAGCAGCCAAGCAGGGGGTTCGTTCGAGCAGTACTTC. Translating gives CASSQAGGSFEQYF.

The chain joins TRBV6-5 to TRBJ2-3; 12 nucleotides agree with TRBD1. J was trimmed by 8 bases and V by 0 bases; bases with no gene match: 0. There are 14 residues in the CDR3. The germline CDR1 and CDR2 sequences are MNHEY and SVGAGI. The CDR3: CASSYSGQGATQYF. CDR3 nucleotides: TGTGCCAGCAGTTACTCGGGACAGGGGGCTACGCAGTATTTT.

This chain joins TRBV10-3 and TRBJ2-5, with a tentative D call TRBD1 (6 bases). Trimming left V 2 bases short and J 1 base short, with 8 bases between. CDR1 is ENHRY and CDR2 is SYGVKD in the germline V gene. The CDR3 extends over 14 amino acids. The CDR3 loop is CAISEQDSQETQYF. CDR3 coding DNA: TGTGCCATCAGTGAGCAGGACAGCCAAGAGACCCAGTACTTC.

V is TRBV2 and J is TRBJ2-5; 9 nucleotides align to TRBD2. This CDR3 is built from 17 residues. J lost 0 bases, V lost 6 bases, and 11 bases had no gene match. Germline V gene lookup returns CDR1 SNHLY and CDR2 FYNNEI. The CDR3 nucleotides are TGTGCCAGCAGCCCCTCGGCTAGCGGGGCGTACCAAGAGACCCAGTACTTC. It specifies CASSPSASGAYQETQYF.

This chain uses TRBV18 with TRBJ2-2; 11 bases agree with TRBD1. Germline assignment: CDR1 KGHSH and CDR2 LQKENI. The CDR3 is 19 amino acids. J lost 2 bases, V lost 5 bases, and 13 bases had no gene match. In DNA, the CDR3 is TGTGCCAGCTCAGCAACCACGGACAGGGGGCGAGAAAACACCGGGGAGCTGTTTTTT. Translating gives CASSATTDRGRENTGELFF.

The chain employs TRBV7-2 and TRBJ2-7; D possibly corresponds to TRBD2 (6 bases). Germline lookup yields CDR1 SGHTA and CDR2 FQGNSA. The CDR3 length is 13 residues. V lost 5 bases and J lost 3, with 11 bases in between. CDR3 residues: CASSANGGYEQYF. The DNA of the CDR3 is TGTGCCAGCAGCGCAAACGGGGGCTACGAGCAGTACTTC.

The J gene is TRBJ2-1, the V gene TRBV11-2; D uncertain. Germline values: CDR1 SGHAT, CDR2 FQNNGV. Deletions cut 2 bases from V and 5 bases from J, with 4 bases between. The CDR3 is 12 residues long. The CDR3: CASSLTDNEQFF. The CDR3, as DNA: TGTGCCAGCAGCTTAACAGACAATGAGCAGTTCTTC.

The chain is built from TRBV27 and TRBJ1-6; possible D gene TRBD1, 5 bases. The V gene's germline CDR1 is MNHEY and CDR2 SMNVEV (reference sequence). V was pared by 5 bases and J by 4 bases, with 21 bases between. The CDR3 covers 18 residues. As DNA, the CDR3 is TGTGCCAGCAGTCGCGCTTACGTTGTGGGGCGATATAATTCACCCCTCCACTTT. Translation gives CASSRAYVVGRYNSPLHF.

V usage is TRBV3-1 (or the pseudogene TRBV3-2) and J usage is TRBJ2-1; 8 nucleotides line up with TRBD1. J gave up 12 bases and V 2 bases, and 15 bases lay outside the gene matches. The germline V gene encodes CDR1 LGHDT and CDR2 YNNKEL (reference sequence). The CDR3 is made up of 16 amino acids. CDR3 loop: CASSQLRQGALSGQFF. CDR3 nucleotides: TGTGCCAGCAGCCAACTTCGGCAGGGGGCGCTTTCGGGGCAGTTCTTC.

This sequence joins TRBV6-1 and TRBJ1-5; 10 nucleotides match TRBD1. The germline gives CDR1 MNHNS, CDR2 SASEGT. This CDR3 comprises 16 residues. Trimming cost V 4 bases and J 8 bases; bases outside gene matches: 11. CDR3 sequence reads: CASSAPAGQGLEPQHF. For the CDR3, the DNA is TGTGCCAGCAGTGCCCCCGCGGGACAGGGGTTGGAGCCCCAGCATTTT.

Concerning this clone itself: The junction and the germline gene differ at one end; a read error may be behind it. The chain links TRBV30 to TRBJ2-7; 9 bases align to TRBD1. The CDR3 has 15 amino acids. The germline V gene encodes CDR1 GTSNPN and CDR2 SVGIG (reference sequence). The CDR3 DNA is TGTGCCTGGGGTGTCCCTGGACAGGGGAGTCGCGAGCAGTACTTC. This encodes CAWGVPGQGSREQYF.

The table lists this clone with a few counts. CDR3 bases: TGCGCCAGCAGCCAAGACGCAGCGGCGAACACCGGGGAGCTGTTTTTT. This sequence encodes CASSQDAAANTGELFF. V usage is TRBV4-3 and J usage is TRBJ2-2; D possibly corresponds to TRBD2 (5 bases). The CDR3 sequence is 16 residues long. Trimming pared 0 bases from V and 0 bases from J, leaving 8 bases between. Germline V gene lookup returns CDR1 LGHNA and CDR2 YSLEER.

The chain links TRBV29-1 to TRBJ2-5, with 8 nucleotides matching TRBD1. Germline values: CDR1 SQVTM, CDR2 ANQGSEA. The V and J ends lost 7 bases and 5 bases, in that order; junction bases with no gene match: 6. CDR3 size: 12 residues. DNA for the CDR3: TGCAGCGGTGGACAGGGCCACGAGACCCAGTACTTC. Residues: CSGGQGHETQYF.

The rearrangement links TRBV19 to TRBJ1-4; D remains unclear. CDR1 is LNHDA and CDR2 is SQIVND in the germline V gene (reference sequence). The CDR3 has 15 amino acids. Trimming stripped 6 bases from V and 5 bases from J, with 16 bases between. The CDR3 DNA follows: TGTGCCAGTAGACCCATCGGAGCCCTCAATGAAAAACTGTTTTTT. Its translation: CASRPIGALNEKLFF.

This clone was detected once. The chain joins TRBV16 to TRBJ2-1; 7 nucleotides line up with TRBD2. The trim removed 1 base at V and 2 bases at J, leaving 5 bases unmatched. The CDR3 spans 16 residues. Germline V lookup: CDR1 KGHSY, CDR2 FQNENV. CDR3: CASSQYDLAAYNEQFF. CDR3 nucleotides: TGTGCCAGCAGCCAATACGACCTAGCGGCCTACAATGAGCAGTTCTTC.

The V call is TRBV10-3, the J call TRBJ1-4, with 7 nucleotides matching TRBD1. Looked up from germline, CDR1 is ENHRY and CDR2 is SYGVKD. This CDR3 is 12 amino acids long. The J segment lost 7 bases and the V segment lost 10 bases, leaving 6 bases of the junction unmatched. DNA of the CDR3: TGTGCCACGAGGGGGCCGGTTGAAAAACTGTTTTTT. This codes for CATRGPVEKLFF.

This chain joins TRBV6-6 and TRBJ1-6, with D unresolved. V was trimmed by 0 bases and J by 9 bases, leaving 15 bases between them. The CDR3 length is 16 residues. The germline CDR1 and CDR2 sequences are MNHNY and SVGAGI (reference sequence). The CDR3 DNA sequence: TGTGCCAGCAGTTACTCGAAGGAACCGGGAGCTTCACCCCTCCACTTT. Translating it yields CASSYSKEPGASPLHF.

This clone was seen a few times. V gene TRBV7-9 combines with J gene TRBJ2-1, with 16 bases that match TRBD2. The germline V gene has CDR1 SEHNR and CDR2 FQNEAQ (reference sequence). The CDR3 is made up of 16 amino acids. J lost 8 bases, V lost 5 bases, and 6 bases had no gene match. The chain's CDR3 is CASSPGTSGRAHEQFF. The DNA of the CDR3 is TGTGCCAGCAGCCCCGGGACTAGCGGGAGGGCCCATGAGCAGTTCTTC.

This chain links TRBV7-2 with TRBJ1-2; TRBD1 matches 10 bases. In germline, CDR1 is SGHTA, CDR2 FQGNSA. There are 13 residues in the CDR3. Germline trimming cut 6 bases from V and 6 bases from J; bases unmatched to any gene: 4. DNA of the CDR3: TGTGCCAGCAGACAGACAGGGGGCCATGGCTACACCTTC. It is translated as CASRQTGGHGYTF.